This TCR beta chain derives from a study of cytomegalovirus exposure and HLA in healthy donors. Unrecorded immune exposures were likely, despite nominal health at sampling. The PCR ran on 60 Vbeta and 13 Jbeta primers. Measured with immunoSEQ multiplex PCR; TCRdb has only the in-frame clones, and not every one. The sample contains tens of thousands of clones, 75% to 80% of which appear only once. CDR1 and CDR2 from the germline V gene are SGHDN and FVKESK. The CDR3 contains 16 residues. Trimming pared 0 bases from V and 0 bases from J, leaving 11 bases between. J is TRBJ1-1 and V is TRBV14, with no clear D. The sequence was obtained from a man younger than 45 in good health and CMV-seronegative. The material sequenced was PBMCs. The CDR3 spells CASSQDEGIMNTEAFF. CDR3 nucleotides: TGTGCCAGCAGCCAAGATGAGGGCATAATGAACACTGAAGCTTTCTTT. The complete variable domain, with remaining parts taken from reference TRBV14 and TRBJ1-1, reads EAGVTQFPSHSVIEKGQTVTLRCDPISGHDNLYWYRRVMGKEIKFLLHFVKESKQDESGMPNNRFLAERTGGTYSTLKVQPAELEDSGVYFCASSQDEGIMNTEAFFGQGTRLTVV.